The TCR beta chain described here comes from a study of chemoradiotherapy in HPV16-positive cancers. The method was immunoSEQ multiplex PCR; TCRdb's version includes in-frame clones alone and lacks a portion of them. This sample has about 12,000 clones, with 86% found just once. Repertoires were sampled repeatedly during chemoradiotherapy. Study-level points and caveats: The functional HPV-specific definition rests on just a couple of HPV16-positive patients. Non-HPV-specific T cells did not expand in tumors during treatment, whereas candidate HPV-specific clones and E7-related motifs did.

For this clone: The antigen is unknown.

The CDR3 is 15 residues long. Germline V lookup: CDR1 PRHDT, CDR2 FYEKMQ (reference sequence). V was cut by 5 bases and J by 5 bases, with 16 bases left in between. The V gene is TRBV13, the J gene TRBJ2-1; D assignment may be TRBD1 or TRBD2 (7 bases each). This specimen was blood, taken from a patient who underwent chemoradiotherapy. The receptor comes from a human donor with HPV-associated anogenital cancer. The CDR3 DNA follows: TGTGCCAGCAGCCAGGGGGGGCAGAGAAACAATGAGCAGTTCTTC. This gives the protein CASSQGGQRNNEQFF.